This entry lists 27 T cell receptor beta chains sequenced from one sample in a study of cytomegalovirus exposure and HLA in healthy donors. Primers included in the PCR were 60 Vbeta and 13 Jbeta primers. Repertoires were generated with immunoSEQ multiplex PCR, while TCRdb's copy carries only in-frame clones and drops some. Of 90,000 to 95,000 clones listed, around 80% are singletons. Sequenced input: PBMCs. These receptors originate from a man in his thirties or forties in good health and CMV-seronegative.

The chain combines TRBV5-1 with TRBJ2-7; 7 bases map to TRBD2. The trim removed 7 bases at V and 3 bases at J, leaving 10 bases unmatched. CDR3 length: 14 residues. Germline loops: CDR1 SGHRS, CDR2 YFSETQ. CDR3 in amino acids: CASSWEGSFYEQYF. In nucleotides, the CDR3 is TGCGCCAGCTCCTGGGAGGGGTCATTCTACGAGCAGTACTTC.

The chain uses TRBV12-5 and TRBJ1-1, with TRBD1 as a possible D gene (6 bases). The CDR3 consists of 15 residues. CDR1 is LGHNT, CDR2 FRNRAP, per germline. Trimming pared 6 bases from V and 5 bases from J, leaving 19 bases between. The chain's CDR3 is CASGSSGVAVTEAFF. In DNA, the CDR3 is TGTGCTAGTGGCTCGTCAGGGGTAGCTGTTACTGAAGCTTTCTTT.

As concerns this clone: This is likely a read error, given that the CDR3 carries no conserved phenylalanine or tryptophan at its end. The limits of the CDR3 on the DNA are not certain, so only TCRdb's listed CDR3 is given. The J gene is TRBJ1-2, the V gene TRBV21-1. TRBV21-1 is a pseudogene segment. The CDR3 extends over 12 residues, inclusive of both ends. The CDR3 region is CASNSRPANWRA.

The chain joins TRBV7-3 to TRBJ2-2, with 7 positions matching TRBD1. V was clipped by 5 bases and J by 3 bases; unmatched bases: 6. The germline V gene has CDR1 SGHTA and CDR2 FQGTGA. The CDR3 consists of 15 residues. The CDR3 coding sequence is TGTGCCAGCAGCGCAGGGACAGTATACACCGGGGAGCTGTTTTTT. Its translation: CASSAGTVYTGELFF.

This clone has just a few counts. The chain uses TRBV10-1 and TRBJ2-4; the match to TRBD2 covers 10 bases. Looked up from germline, CDR1 is WNHNN and CDR2 is SYGVQD (reference sequence). The CDR3 consists of 16 residues. Trimming at V came to 0 bases and at J to 7 bases, leaving 6 bases not matched to a gene. The CDR3 DNA sequence: TGCGCCAGCAGTGAGTCGCTAGCGGGAGATTCGAACATTCAGTACTTC. Amino acids: CASSESLAGDSNIQYF.

This sequence joins TRBV19 and TRBJ1-6; 7 bases fit TRBD1. There are 15 residues in the CDR3. Unmatched junction bases numbered 7, after V lost 5 bases and J lost 6 bases. Germline CDR1 LNHDA, CDR2 SQIVND (reference sequence). The CDR3 DNA sequence: TGTGCCAGTAGTGTTACGGGACAGATTAATTCACCCCTCCACTTT. It specifies CASSVTGQINSPLHF.

This chain connects TRBV15 to TRBJ1-2; 7 nucleotides match TRBD1. V lost 0 bases and J lost 6; bases outside the gene matches: 7. Germline CDR1 is LNHNV and CDR2 is YYDKDF (reference sequence). This CDR3 has 15 residues. This CDR3 reads CATSREITGEDGYTF. DNA for the CDR3: TGTGCCACCAGCAGAGAGATTACAGGGGAGGATGGCTACACCTTC.

The chain couples TRBV19 to TRBJ2-2; tentative D call: TRBD1 (5 bases). The CDR3 has 14 residues. V was shortened by 6 bases and J by 6 bases, with 14 bases between the two germline ends. The germline V gene has CDR1 LNHDA and CDR2 SQIVND (reference sequence). The DNA for the CDR3 is TGTGCCAGTAGCCCGCAGGGCAGGGCCGGGGAGCTGTTTTTT. Protein sequence: CASSPQGRAGELFF.

V gene TRBV7-8 combines with J gene TRBJ1-2, with D tentatively TRBD1 (6 bases). V was clipped by 6 bases and J by 8 bases, with 22 bases between them. This CDR3 spans 15 amino acids. CDR1 is SGHVS and CDR2 is FQNEAQ in the germline V gene. Written as DNA, the CDR3 is TGTGCCAGCAGTCTAGGGGGGGGCGACTGGAGCGGCTACACCTTC. Protein sequence: CASSLGGGDWSGYTF.

The J gene is TRBJ2-2, the V gene TRBV10-3; possibly TRBD1 for D (5 bases). The CDR3 extends over 14 amino acids. V was trimmed by 4 bases and J by 3 bases, leaving 9 bases between them. Germline V lookup: CDR1 ENHRY, CDR2 SYGVKD. Written as DNA, the CDR3 is TGTGCCATCAGTGGACAAGGGGACACCGGGGAGCTGTTTTTT. It is translated as CAISGQGDTGELFF.

The chain is built from TRBV6-1 and TRBJ1-5; TRBD1 aligns across 10 bases. J gave up 7 bases and V 0 bases, and 3 bases lay outside the gene matches. The CDR3 loop spans 15 amino acids. Germline V gene sequence: CDR1 MNHNS, CDR2 SASEGT. The CDR3 spells CASSEAGTGVQPQHF. CDR3 in DNA: TGTGCCAGCAGTGAAGCCGGGACAGGGGTCCAGCCCCAGCATTTT.

The chain recombines TRBV9 with TRBJ1-1; D is unclear. CDR1 and CDR2 from the germline V gene are SGDLS and YYNGEE. There are 12 residues in the CDR3. The ends were cut back, 4 bases at V and 7 bases at J, with 11 bases in the middle. The CDR3 sequence is CASSRNSFEAFF. In DNA, the CDR3 is TGTGCCAGCAGCCGCAATAGTTTTGAAGCTTTCTTT.

This chain connects TRBV2 to TRBJ2-7, with 13 bases matching TRBD2. V lost 6 bases to trimming and J lost 4 bases; unmatched junction nucleotides: 6. Germline loops: CDR1 SNHLY, CDR2 FYNNEI. The CDR3 covers 15 residues. CDR3 sequence (DNA): TGTGCCAGCAGCTACAGACTAGCGGGGGGTTACGAGCAGTACTTC. Amino acids: CASSYRLAGGYEQYF.

J is TRBJ1-2 and V is TRBV19; D is unresolved. The CDR3 consists of 14 residues. V gave up 4 bases and J gave up 0 bases, with 9 bases separating them. Germline values: CDR1 LNHDA, CDR2 SQIVND (reference sequence). The CDR3 DNA reads as TGTGCCAGTAGTAAACCCCCAGCTAACTATGGCTACACCTTC. Its protein is CASSKPPANYGYTF.

V usage is TRBV13 and J usage is TRBJ2-7; TRBD2 agrees at 11 bases. Trimming at V came to 0 bases and at J to 7 bases, leaving 14 bases not matched to a gene. The germline V gene has CDR1 PRHDT and CDR2 FYEKMQ (reference sequence). CDR3 length: 18 amino acids. CDR3 sequence reads: CASSLGPGTSGWVREQYF. The CDR3 DNA reads TGTGCCAGCAGCTTAGGCCCCGGGACTAGCGGATGGGTTCGTGAGCAGTACTTC.

This clone was counted only a few times. The J gene is TRBJ1-4, the V gene TRBV6-5; D gene unclear. The CDR3 length is 13 residues. Trimming took 6 bases from V and 5 from J, leaving 10 bases between them. Per the germline V gene, CDR1 is MNHEY and CDR2 is SVGAGI. The CDR3 DNA follows: TGTGCCAGCAGCCGATCGGGGAATGAAAAACTGTTTTTT. This sequence encodes CASSRSGNEKLFF.

The chain couples TRBV5-1 to TRBJ2-1, with 7 nucleotides matching TRBD1. Germline V gene data show CDR1 as SGHRS and CDR2 as YFSETQ. Unmatched junction bases numbered 2, after V lost 0 bases and J lost 2 bases. The CDR3 is made up of 15 amino acids. CDR3 DNA: TGCGCCAGCAGCTTGGAGGGGGCGACCTACAATGAGCAGTTCTTC. Translated: CASSLEGATYNEQFF.

The rearrangement uses TRBV6-5 and TRBJ1-1, with no clear D. From germline, CDR1 is MNHEY and CDR2 SVGAGI. This CDR3 comprises 13 residues. V was shortened by 4 bases and J by 1 base, with 7 bases between the two germline ends. The CDR3 loop reads CASSFTRNTEAFF. CDR3 DNA: TGTGCCAGCAGTTTCACCAGGAACACTGAAGCTTTCTTT.

This rearrangement joins TRBV7-2 to TRBJ2-3; 8 nucleotides align to TRBD2. Germline trimming cut 0 bases from V and 8 bases from J; bases unmatched to any gene: 7. This CDR3 is built from 15 residues. Germline assignment: CDR1 SGHTA and CDR2 FQGNSA. CDR3: CASSLAPGLAGTQYF. CDR3 DNA sequence: TGTGCCAGCAGCTTAGCCCCTGGACTAGCCGGTACGCAGTATTTT.

This rearrangement joins TRBV5-5 to TRBJ1-2, with 7 bases lining up with TRBD1. Trimming at V came to 5 bases and at J to 2 bases, leaving 3 bases not matched to a gene. Germline V lookup: CDR1 SGHKS, CDR2 YYEKEE (reference sequence). The CDR3 consists of 13 residues. CDR3 region: CASRQGGNYGYTF. The CDR3 DNA reads TGTGCCAGCAGGCAGGGGGGAAACTATGGCTACACCTTC.

This clone was seen once. This chain links TRBV25-1 with TRBJ1-1; the D is unclear. The V and J ends lost 4 bases and 0 bases respectively, with 6 bases between them. The germline gives CDR1 MGHDK, CDR2 SYGVNS. The CDR3 has 13 residues. The CDR3 DNA follows: TGTGCCAGCAGTGCCTATTTGAACACTGAAGCTTTCTTT. Translated, it gives CASSAYLNTEAFF.

The J gene is TRBJ2-1, the V gene TRBV6-1; D might be TRBD1 (6 bases). The V gene's germline CDR1 is MNHNS and CDR2 SASEGT. V lost 7 bases, J lost 8 bases, and 15 bases lay in between. CDR3 length equals 13 residues. The CDR3 DNA reads TGTGCCAGCAACCCAGTAGGGGGAGATGAGCAGTTCTTC. This sequence encodes CASNPVGGDEQFF.

The chain is built from TRBV9 and TRBJ2-1; the match to TRBD2 covers 7 bases. Germline V gene data show CDR1 as SGDLS and CDR2 as YYNGEE. With 4 bases clipped from V and 5 bases from J, the junction kept 9 bases outside the gene matches. CDR3 length: 15 residues. CDR3 sequence: CASSSKRGRHNEQFF. The CDR3 DNA sequence: TGTGCCAGCAGCTCGAAGCGGGGAAGGCACAATGAGCAGTTCTTC.

CDR3 sequence: CASSYSRDTDPYGYTF. CDR3 DNA: TGTGCCAGCAGTTACTCGAGGGACACCGATCCCTATGGCTACACCTTC. The chain uses TRBV6-5 and TRBJ1-2; D may be TRBD1 (6 bases). CDR3 size: 16 residues. With 0 bases removed from V and 4 bases from J, the gap between germline ends came to 15 bases. Germline-derived CDR1 and CDR2 are MNHEY and SVGAGI.

This chain uses TRBV19 with TRBJ1-4; 9 nucleotides agree with TRBD1. J lost 7 bases, V lost 10 bases, and 10 bases had no gene match. CDR3 length: 14 residues. Germline CDR1 reads LNHDA; CDR2 reads SQIVND (reference sequence). In DNA, the CDR3 is TGTGCCACTAGCCCGGGACAGGGAAGTGAAAAACTGTTTTTT. It specifies CATSPGQGSEKLFF. The full variable domain, its missing parts supplied by reference TRBV19 and TRBJ1-4, is DGGITQSPKYLFRKEGQNVTLSCEQNLNHDAMYWYRQDPGQGLRLIYYSQIVNDFQKGDIAEGYSVSREKKESFPLTVTSAQKNPTAFYLCATSPGQGSEKLFFGSGTQLSVL.

This clone appeared a single time. The chain links TRBV7-6 to TRBJ2-7, with 12 bases lining up with TRBD1. The CDR3 spans 16 residues. V dropped 1 base and J dropped 6; count of bases not matched to a gene: 7. In germline, CDR1 is SGHVS, CDR2 FNYEAQ. CDR3 in amino acids: CASSLGGGQGAAEQYF. CDR3 DNA: TGTGCCAGCAGCTTAGGTGGGGGACAGGGGGCGGCCGAGCAGTACTTC.

Only one count was recorded for this clone. The rearrangement joins TRBV7-2 to TRBJ1-1; 10 positions match TRBD1. In germline, CDR1 is SGHTA, CDR2 FQGNSA. The CDR3 length is 15 residues. Trimming at V came to 6 bases and at J to 0 bases, leaving 4 bases not matched to a gene. This chain's CDR3 is CASRATGGLNTEAFF. The CDR3, as DNA: TGTGCCAGCAGGGCGACAGGGGGCCTGAACACTGAAGCTTTCTTT.